This TCR beta chain was identified in a study of cytomegalovirus exposure and HLA in healthy donors. Findings of the study overall: In a later analysis, donors in an Asian-associated ancestry cluster reportedly had fewer N-insertions in productive TCRs than the cohort mean.

V dropped 2 bases and J dropped 2 bases, with 10 bases sitting between them. This CDR3 spans 14 amino acids. Germline V gene sequence: CDR1 SGHTA, CDR2 FQGTGA. PCR amplification relied on 60 Vbeta primers (plus 13 Jbeta primers). Libraries were prepared by immunoSEQ multiplex PCR; TCRdb keeps only in-frame clonotypes and omits some of them. The sample has some 98,000 clones, roughly a tenth seen once; the top ten hold approximately 5.1%. Only a few counts were recorded for this clone. Its matching antigen is unknown. The same CDR3 also results from other DNA sequences found in this sample. The donors comprised healthy bone marrow donors.

The genes are TRBV7-3 and TRBJ2-7; D may be TRBD2 (6 bases). The sequenced sample was PBMCs. This clonotype was sampled from a man aged 45-65 years in good health and CMV-seropositive. CDR3 protein: CASSLLSGPYEQYF. CDR3 coding DNA: TGTGCCAGCAGCTTACTTAGCGGTCCCTACGAGCAGTACTTC. The full variable domain, in which reference TRBV7-3 and TRBJ2-7 provide the parts outside the CDR3, is GAGVSQTPSNKVTEKGKYVELRCDPISGHTALYWYRQSLGQGPEFLIYFQGTGAADDSGLPNDRFFAVRPEGSVSTLKIQRTERGDSAVYLCASSLLSGPYEQYFGPGTRLTVT.